This T cell receptor beta chain emerged from a study of blood T cell repertoires in COVID-19. Overall study context: There were acute and convalescent COVID-19 samples, and they came from the United States, Italy and Spain.

Germline V lookup: CDR1 MNHEY, CDR2 SMNVEV (reference sequence). V gave up 0 bases and J gave up 1 base, with 12 bases separating them. There are 16 residues in the CDR3. Here immunoSEQ multiplex PCR was the method, and the copy in TCRdb shows in-frame clones only, minus some. The repertoire holds approximately 280,000 clones, with around 90% as singletons. Followed longitudinally, the Seattle patients had been enrolled during active infection. Sequencing was done on a sample of peripheral blood. V gene TRBV27 combines with J gene TRBJ1-1; D might be TRBD1 (5 bases). This clonotype originated in a woman between 25 and 40 years old with COVID-19, enrolled during active disease. The CDR3 reads CASSLSEGLGNTEAFF. The CDR3 bases are TGTGCCAGCAGTTTATCGGAGGGGCTAGGGAACACTGAAGCTTTCTTT.